This TCR beta chain was sequenced for a study of blood T cell repertoires in COVID-19. For the study at large: Samples representing acute and convalescent COVID-19 were sourced from the United States, Italy and Spain. From T cells, B-cell-depleted T cells, or PBMCs came the material, which was cDNA or gDNA.

Per the original methods: Using reference gene primer amplification, nucleated cell counts were estimated. Measured with immunoSEQ multiplex PCR; TCRdb has only the in-frame clones, and not every one. The DNA gave D and trimming, while V, J and clone size come from that table. The sample includes 140,000 or so clones, 80% of them seen just once. CDR1 SGHVS and CDR2 FQNEAQ come from the germline V gene. The junction had 4 bases not matched to a gene; V was cut back by 5 bases and J by 6 bases. This CDR3 comprises 14 residues. The sequence derives from a man aged 65 to 85 who had recovered from COVID-19. This sequence joins TRBV7-8 and TRBJ2-4, with TRBD1 matching over 10 bases. The sample consisted of peripheral blood. CDR3 nucleotide sequence: TGTGCCAGCAGCGGCCGGGACAGGGGAAACATTCAGTACTTC. Translation gives CASSGRDRGNIQYF. The variable domain in full, with the rest retrieved from reference TRBV7-8 and TRBJ2-4, is GAGVSQSPRYKVAKRGQDVALRCDPISGHVSLFWYQQALGQGPEFLTYFQNEAQLDKSGLPSDRFFAERPEGSVSTLKIQRTQQEDSAVYLCASSGRDRGNIQYFGAGTRLSVL.